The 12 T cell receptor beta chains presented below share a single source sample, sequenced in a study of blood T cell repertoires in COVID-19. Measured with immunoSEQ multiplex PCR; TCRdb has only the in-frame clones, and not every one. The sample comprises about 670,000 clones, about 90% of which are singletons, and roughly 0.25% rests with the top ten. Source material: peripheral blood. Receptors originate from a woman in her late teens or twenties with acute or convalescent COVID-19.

The CDR3 DNA reads as TGTGCCAGCAGCTTATCGGACAGGGTCAACTATGGCTACACCTTC. Translated: CASSLSDRVNYGYTF. The J gene is TRBJ1-2, the V gene TRBV7-2; 8 bases are shared with TRBD1. The CDR3 is made up of 15 amino acids. V was clipped by 2 bases and J by 2 bases; unmatched bases: 4. Germline CDR1 and CDR2: SGHTA and FQGNSA.

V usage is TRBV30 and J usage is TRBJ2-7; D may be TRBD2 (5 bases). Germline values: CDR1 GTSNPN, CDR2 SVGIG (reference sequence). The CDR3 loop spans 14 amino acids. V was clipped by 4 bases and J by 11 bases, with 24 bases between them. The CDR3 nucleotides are TGTGCCTGGAATCCCGGGAACACCTCCCCAGGCAAGTACTTC. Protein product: CAWNPGNTSPGKYF.

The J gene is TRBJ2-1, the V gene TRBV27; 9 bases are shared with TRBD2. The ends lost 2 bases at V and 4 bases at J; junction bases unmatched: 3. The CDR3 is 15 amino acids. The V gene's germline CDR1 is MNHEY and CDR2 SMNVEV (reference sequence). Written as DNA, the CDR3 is TGTGCCAGCAGTTTAAGAGCGGGGGGTTACAATGAGCAGTTCTTC. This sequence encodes CASSLRAGGYNEQFF.

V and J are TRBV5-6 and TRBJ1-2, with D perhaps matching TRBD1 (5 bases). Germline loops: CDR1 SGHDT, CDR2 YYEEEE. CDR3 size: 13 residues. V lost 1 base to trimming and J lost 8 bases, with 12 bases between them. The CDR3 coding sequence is TGTGCCAGCAGCTTGTCAGGGCCAAGGGGCTACACCTTC. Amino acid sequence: CASSLSGPRGYTF.

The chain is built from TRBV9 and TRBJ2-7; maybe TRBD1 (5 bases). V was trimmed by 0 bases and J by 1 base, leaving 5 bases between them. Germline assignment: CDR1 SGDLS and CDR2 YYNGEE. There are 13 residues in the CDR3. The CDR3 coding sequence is TGTGCCAGCAGCGTAGAGGGGTCCTACGAGCAGTACTTC. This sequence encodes CASSVEGSYEQYF.

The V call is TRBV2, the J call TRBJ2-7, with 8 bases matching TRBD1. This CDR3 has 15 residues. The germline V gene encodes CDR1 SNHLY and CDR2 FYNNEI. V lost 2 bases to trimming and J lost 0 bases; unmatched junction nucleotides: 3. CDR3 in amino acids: CASSERDRSSYEQYF. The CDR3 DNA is TGTGCCAGCAGTGAACGGGACAGGAGCTCCTACGAGCAGTACTTC.

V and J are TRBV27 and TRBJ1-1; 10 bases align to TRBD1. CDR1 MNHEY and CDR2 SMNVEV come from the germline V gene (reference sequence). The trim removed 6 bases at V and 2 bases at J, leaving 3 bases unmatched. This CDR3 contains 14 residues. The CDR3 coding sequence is TGTGCCAGCAGGGGGACAGGGGTAAACACTGAAGCTTTCTTT. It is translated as CASRGTGVNTEAFF.

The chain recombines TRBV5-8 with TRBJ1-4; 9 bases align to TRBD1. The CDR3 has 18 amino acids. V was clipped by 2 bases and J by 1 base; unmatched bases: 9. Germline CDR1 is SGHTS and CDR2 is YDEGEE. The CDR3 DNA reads TGTGCCAGCAGCTTCCGGGACAGGGTATATGAAACTAATGAAAAACTGTTTTTT. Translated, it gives CASSFRDRVYETNEKLFF. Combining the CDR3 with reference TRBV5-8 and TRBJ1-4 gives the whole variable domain EAGVTQSPTHLIKTRGQQATLRCSPISGHTSVYWYQQALGLGLQFLLWYDEGEERNRGNFPPRFSGRQFPNYSSELNVNALELEDSALYLCASSFRDRVYETNEKLFFGSGTQLSVL.

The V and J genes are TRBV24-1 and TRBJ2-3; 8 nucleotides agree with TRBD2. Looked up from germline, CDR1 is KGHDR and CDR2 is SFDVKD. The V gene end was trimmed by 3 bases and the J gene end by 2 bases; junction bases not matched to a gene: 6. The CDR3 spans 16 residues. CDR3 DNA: TGTGCCACCAGTGATCCCCAGCGGGGGTTCACAGATACGCAGTATTTT. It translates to CATSDPQRGFTDTQYF.

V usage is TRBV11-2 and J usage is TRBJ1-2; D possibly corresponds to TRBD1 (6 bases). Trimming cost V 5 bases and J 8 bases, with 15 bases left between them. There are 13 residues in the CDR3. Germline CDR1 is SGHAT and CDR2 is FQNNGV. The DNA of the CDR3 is TGTGCCAGCAGCCCCTCAGGGGCCAGAGGCTACACCTTC. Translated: CASSPSGARGYTF.

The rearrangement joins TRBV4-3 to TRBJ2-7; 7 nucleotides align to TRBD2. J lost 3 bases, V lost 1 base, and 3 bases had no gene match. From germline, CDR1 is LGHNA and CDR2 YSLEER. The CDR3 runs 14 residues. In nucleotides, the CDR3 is TGCGCCAGCAGCCAAGGGGAGGGCAACTACGAGCAGTACTTC. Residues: CASSQGEGNYEQYF.

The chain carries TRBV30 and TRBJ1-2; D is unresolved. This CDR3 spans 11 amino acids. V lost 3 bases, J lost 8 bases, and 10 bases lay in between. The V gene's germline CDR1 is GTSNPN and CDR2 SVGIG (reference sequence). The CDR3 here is CAWSTGWGYTF. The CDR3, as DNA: TGTGCCTGGAGCACTGGTTGGGGCTACACCTTC. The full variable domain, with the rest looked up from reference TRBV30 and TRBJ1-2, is SQTIHQWPATLVQPVGSPLSLECTVEGTSNPNLYWYRQAAGRGLQLLFYSVGIGQISSEVPQNLSASRPQDRQFILSSKKLLLSDSGFYLCAWSTGWGYTFGSGTRLTVV.